The clone carrying this T cell receptor beta chain was found a few times. No antigen is known for it. These data are taken from a study of T-cell memory formation after mild COVID-19. The V end was cut by 0 bases, the J end by 0 bases, with 9 bases between. The CDR3 loop spans 16 amino acids. Per the germline V gene, CDR1 is LGHDT and CDR2 is YNNKEL (reference sequence). TCR alpha and TCR beta cDNA libraries with sample barcodes and UMIs came from 5'RACE using constant-segment primers. TCRdb re-analysed the 5' RACE reads in MiXCR, keeping a single row per CDR3 protein. The sample has 410,000 or so distinct CDR3 sequences, under 25% seen once; the top ten hold about 12%. Study results and limitations: Pre-infection memory contained some responding clones, which suggested that cross-reactive memory had joined. Clones that contracted clustered mainly in CM and EM if CD4+ and in EMRA if CD8+. There was a balanced CD4/CD8 profile in clones contracting day 15 to 85, and later expanders leaned CD4+.

Sequenced sample: PBMCs or a T cell subset sorted from them (not recorded which). V gene TRBV3-1 combines with J gene TRBJ2-1; no definite D call. This clonotype originated in an adult woman who had mild COVID-19 (a few samples of this study predate the infection). Cell type and time point are not known. CDR3 amino acids: CASSQDGYSSYNEQFF. The CDR3 bases are TGTGCCAGCAGCCAAGATGGATACAGCTCCTACAATGAGCAGTTCTTC.